A single sample gave rise to the 10 T cell receptor beta chains below, sequenced in a study of CD8 T cells in Susac syndrome. Random hexamers primed reverse transcription of about 0.45 to 1 ug RNA. TCRdb independently ran MiXCR on the immunoSEQ multiplex PCR reads; one entry per CDR3 protein. The sample shows approximately 180,000 distinct CDR3 sequences, around 94% of them seen only once. The sample taken for sequencing was CD4+ T cells from PBMCs. Receptors originate from a human donor with Susac syndrome.

This clonotype was recorded only once. This chain links TRBV28 with TRBJ1-3, with a weak D call TRBD1 (6 bases). The CDR3 totals 17 residues. V was pared by 1 base and J by 0 bases, with 13 bases between. The germline gives CDR1 MDHEN, CDR2 SYDVKM. The CDR3 protein is CASSLSGDTYSGNTIYF. CDR3 DNA: TGTGCCAGCAGTTTATCTGGGGACACATACTCTGGAAACACCATATATTTT.

The chain employs TRBV30 and TRBJ1-2; D remains unclear. Germline V gene sequence: CDR1 GTSNPN, CDR2 SVGIG (reference sequence). Deletions cut 0 bases from V and 5 bases from J, with 10 bases between. The CDR3 consists of 13 residues. CDR3 nucleotides: TGTGCCTGGAGTGTTAGGGCAGTTTATGGCTACACCTTC. Residues: CAWSVRAVYGYTF. Based on the CDR3 plus reference TRBV30 and TRBJ1-2, the full variable domain is SQTIHQWPATLVQPVGSPLSLECTVEGTSNPNLYWYRQAAGRGLQLLFYSVGIGQISSEVPQNLSASRPQDRQFILSSKKLLLSDSGFYLCAWSVRAVYGYTFGSGTRLTVV.

J is TRBJ2-1 and V is TRBV28; D is unresolved. Germline V CDR1 and CDR2: MDHEN, SYDVKM. The CDR3 totals 13 residues. Trimming took 2 bases from V and 2 from J, leaving 4 bases between them. This CDR3 reads CASSLRTYNEQFF. CDR3 bases: TGTGCCAGCAGTTTACGAACCTACAATGAGCAGTTCTTC.

V is TRBV30 and J is TRBJ2-1, with 11 nucleotides matching TRBD2. The CDR3 has 15 residues. V shed 2 bases, J shed 5 bases, and the junction held 5 bases outside the gene matches. Per the germline V gene, CDR1 is GTSNPN and CDR2 is SVGIG (reference sequence). The CDR3 coding sequence is TGTGCCTGGAGTAAGACTAGCGGGGCGGACAATGAGCAGTTCTTC. Translated: CAWSKTSGADNEQFF. Full variable domain (rest looked up from reference TRBV30 and TRBJ2-1): SQTIHQWPATLVQPVGSPLSLECTVEGTSNPNLYWYRQAAGRGLQLLFYSVGIGQISSEVPQNLSASRPQDRQFILSSKKLLLSDSGFYLCAWSKTSGADNEQFFGPGTRLTVL.

This clonotype was seen only once. This chain connects TRBV2 to TRBJ2-5; D gene uncertain. Trimming removed 6 bases at V and 4 bases at J, with 9 bases between. The CDR3 loop spans 12 amino acids. The germline gives CDR1 SNHLY, CDR2 FYNNEI. The CDR3 is CASSIHGETQYF. In DNA, the CDR3 is TGTGCCAGCAGCATTCACGGAGAGACCCAGTACTTC.

This clonotype was seen just once. The chain combines TRBV11-2 with TRBJ2-5; D perhaps matches TRBD2 (6 bases). This CDR3 has 15 residues. CDR1 is SGHAT and CDR2 is FQNNGV in the germline V gene. V shed 5 bases and J shed 2 bases, with 15 bases lying between them. The CDR3 DNA reads TGTGCCAGCAGCCCTCTGGGACTTCCTCAAGAGACCCAGTACTTC. This codes for CASSPLGLPQETQYF.

The chain employs TRBV18 and TRBJ2-7; 8 nucleotides line up with TRBD2. Germline values: CDR1 KGHSH, CDR2 LQKENI. This CDR3 is built from 15 residues. V was pared by 3 bases and J by 9 bases, with 13 bases of the junction left unmatched. The CDR3 is CASSPTGTSPVRQYF. Here the CDR3 DNA reads TGTGCCAGCTCACCCACTGGGACTAGTCCGGTTCGGCAGTACTTC.

V usage is TRBV7-2 and J usage is TRBJ2-5, with 10 bases lining up with TRBD1. The junction had 6 bases not matched to a gene; V was cut back by 4 bases and J by 4 bases. Germline CDR1 SGHTA, CDR2 FQGNSA. CDR3 size: 15 residues. CDR3 protein: CASSSWTGGPETQYF. The CDR3 nucleotides are TGTGCCAGCAGCTCATGGACAGGGGGACCAGAGACCCAGTACTTC.

The chain has TRBV10-2 and TRBJ2-7; 7 positions agree with TRBD1. The germline V gene encodes CDR1 WSHSY and CDR2 SAAADI. The CDR3 extends over 13 amino acids. V trimming: 3 bases; J trimming: 6 bases; junction bases outside the gene matches: 5. The CDR3 here is CASSDDRDSEQYF. DNA of the CDR3: TGCGCCAGCAGTGATGATAGGGACAGCGAGCAGTACTTC.

The rearrangement joins TRBV20-1 to TRBJ2-7; TRBD1 agrees at 9 bases. Trimming removed 4 bases from V and 4 bases from J; junction bases left unmatched: 17. Germline CDR1 reads DFQATT; CDR2 reads SNEGSKA (reference sequence). The CDR3 has 17 residues. CDR3 sequence: CSANRQGDLKGWYEQYF. Here the CDR3 DNA reads TGCAGTGCTAACCGACAGGGGGATCTTAAAGGATGGTACGAGCAGTACTTC.